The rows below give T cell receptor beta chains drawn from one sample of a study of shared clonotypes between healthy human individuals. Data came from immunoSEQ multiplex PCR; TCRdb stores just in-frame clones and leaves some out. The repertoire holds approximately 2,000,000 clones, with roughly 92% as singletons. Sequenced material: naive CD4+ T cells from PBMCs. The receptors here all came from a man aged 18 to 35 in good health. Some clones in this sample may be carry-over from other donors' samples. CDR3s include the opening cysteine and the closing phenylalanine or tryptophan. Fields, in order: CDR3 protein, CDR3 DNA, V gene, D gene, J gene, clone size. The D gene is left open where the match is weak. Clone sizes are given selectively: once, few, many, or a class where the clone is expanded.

CDR3 protein: CASGTGLNSNQPQHF
CDR3 DNA: TGTGCCAGTGGGACAGGGCTAAATAGCAATCAGCCCCAGCATTTT
V gene: TRBV19
D gene: TRBD1
J gene: TRBJ1-5
clone size: .

CDR3 protein: CASSLRLPKQYF
CDR3 DNA: TGTGCCAGCAGTTTACGGCTTCCAAAGCAGTACTTC
V gene: TRBV27
D gene: .
J gene: TRBJ2-7
clone size: .

CDR3 protein: CASSPDRSEQYF
CDR3 DNA: TGTGCCAGCAGCCCGGACAGGAGCGAGCAGTACTTC
V gene: TRBV7-8
D gene: TRBD1
J gene: TRBJ2-7
clone size: .

CDR3 protein: CASSPPGSLAGEFF
CDR3 DNA: TGTGCCAGCAGTCCACCGGGCTCACTAGCGGGAGAGTTCTTC
V gene: TRBV6-5
D gene: TRBD2
J gene: TRBJ2-1
clone size: .

CDR3 protein: CASIAAGTTNEKLFF
CDR3 DNA: TGTGCCAGCATTGCCGCGGGTACAACTAATGAAAAACTGTTTTTT
V gene: TRBV28
D gene: .
J gene: TRBJ1-4
clone size: .

CDR3 protein: CSAKTRLSSYEQYF
CDR3 DNA: TGCAGCGCCAAGACACGCCTGAGCTCCTACGAGCAGTACTTC
V gene: TRBV29-1
D gene: .
J gene: TRBJ2-7
clone size: .

CDR3 protein: CASSSAPNRIYEQYF
CDR3 DNA: TGCGCCAGCAGCTCCGCCCCCAACAGGATCTACGAGCAGTACTTC
V gene: TRBV5-1
D gene: .
J gene: TRBJ2-7
clone size: .

CDR3 protein: CAGQGQSNYGYTF
CDR3 DNA: TGTGCCGGACAGGGACAATCCAACTATGGCTACACCTTC
V gene: TRBV6-6
D gene: TRBD1
J gene: TRBJ1-2
clone size: .

CDR3 protein: CASSGSHF
CDR3 DNA: TGTGCCAGTAGCGGGAGTCACTTC
V gene: TRBV9
D gene: TRBD2
J gene: TRBJ2-5
clone size: .

CDR3 protein: CASSDPLVNYGYTF
CDR3 DNA: TGTGCCAGCAGTGACCCACTCGTTAACTATGGCTACACCTTC
V gene: TRBV2
D gene: .
J gene: TRBJ1-2
clone size: .

CDR3 protein: CASSQQGYGNTIYF
CDR3 DNA: TGTGCCAGCTCACAACAGGGGTATGGAAACACCATATATTTT
V gene: TRBV18
D gene: TRBD1
J gene: TRBJ1-3
clone size: .

CDR3 protein: CASSSTSTDTQYF
CDR3 DNA: TGCGCCAGCAGTTCTACTAGCACAGATACGCAGTATTTT
V gene: TRBV5-1
D gene: .
J gene: TRBJ2-3
clone size: once

CDR3 protein: CAWSVRTRESDEQFF
CDR3 DNA: TGTGCCTGGAGTGTAAGGACTAGGGAGTCCGATGAGCAGTTCTTC
V gene: TRBV30
D gene: TRBD2
J gene: TRBJ2-1
clone size: once

CDR3 protein: CASSRDGNSYNEQFF
CDR3 DNA: TGCGCCAGCAGCAGGGACGGAAACTCCTACAATGAGCAGTTCTTC
V gene: TRBV5-1
D gene: .
J gene: TRBJ2-1
clone size: .

CDR3 protein: CASRGHFRNTEAFF
CDR3 DNA: TGTGCCAGCAGAGGACACTTTAGGAACACTGAAGCTTTCTTT
V gene: TRBV2
D gene: .
J gene: TRBJ1-1
clone size: .

CDR3 protein: CASSAKMGGYDASYEQYF
CDR3 DNA: TGCGCCAGCAGCGCCAAGATGGGCGGTTATGATGCCTCCTACGAGCAGTACTTC
V gene: TRBV5-1
D gene: .
J gene: TRBJ2-7
clone size: .

CDR3 protein: CASSPTDRVYGYTF
CDR3 DNA: TGTGCCAGCTCACCAACCGACAGGGTCTATGGCTACACCTTC
V gene: TRBV18
D gene: TRBD1
J gene: TRBJ1-2
clone size: .

CDR3 protein: CASSQATPETGGKAYEQYF
CDR3 DNA: TGTGCCAGCAGCCAAGCGACCCCTGAAACAGGGGGTAAAGCCTACGAGCAGTACTTC
V gene: TRBV4-2
D gene: TRBD1
J gene: TRBJ2-7
clone size: .

CDR3 protein: CASSTGGSGLYEQYF
CDR3 DNA: TGTGCCAGCAGCACCGGGGGCTCCGGCCTTTACGAGCAGTACTTC
V gene: TRBV9
D gene: .
J gene: TRBJ2-7
clone size: .

CDR3 protein: CASSQGQGAGGNEKLFF
CDR3 DNA: TGTGCCAGCAGCCAGGGACAGGGGGCAGGGGGTAATGAAAAACTGTTTTTT
V gene: TRBV2
D gene: TRBD1
J gene: TRBJ1-4
clone size: .

CDR3 protein: CASSSHRIWADTQYF
CDR3 DNA: TGCGCCAGCAGCTCGCACAGGATCTGGGCGGATACGCAGTATTTT
V gene: TRBV5-1
D gene: .
J gene: TRBJ2-3
clone size: .

CDR3 protein: CASSSPGTGGPDTQYF
CDR3 DNA: TGTGCCAGCAGTTCCCCCGGGACAGGGGGCCCAGATACGCAGTATTTT
V gene: TRBV28
D gene: TRBD1
J gene: TRBJ2-3
clone size: .

CDR3 protein: CASRHGGQGQTQYF
CDR3 DNA: TGTGCCAGCAGACACGGGGGACAGGGTCAGACCCAGTACTTC
V gene: TRBV25-1
D gene: TRBD1
J gene: TRBJ2-5
clone size: .

CDR3 protein: CASSLLGRVGGQETQYF
CDR3 DNA: TGTGCCAGCAGCTTATTGGGGCGGGTTGGTGGCCAAGAGACCCAGTACTTC
V gene: TRBV7-3
D gene: .
J gene: TRBJ2-5
clone size: .

CDR3 protein: CASSFSTGNTGELFF
CDR3 DNA: TGTGCCAGCAGCTTTTCGACAGGGAACACCGGGGAGCTGTTTTTT
V gene: TRBV7-9
D gene: .
J gene: TRBJ2-2
clone size: once

CDR3 protein: CASSLASGSSYNEQFF
CDR3 DNA: TGTGCCAGCAGCTTAGCCTCGGGGTCCTCCTACAATGAGCAGTTCTTC
V gene: TRBV7-9
D gene: .
J gene: TRBJ2-1
clone size: .

CDR3 protein: CASSLGLAGDYEQYF
CDR3 DNA: TGCGCCAGCAGCTTGGGCCTAGCGGGAGACTACGAGCAGTACTTC
V gene: TRBV5-1
D gene: TRBD2
J gene: TRBJ2-7
clone size: .

CDR3 protein: CASTGTVERETQYF
CDR3 DNA: TGCGCCAGCACCGGGACGGTCGAAAGAGAGACCCAGTACTTC
V gene: TRBV5-1
D gene: .
J gene: TRBJ2-5
clone size: .

CDR3 protein: CSAADRGDAFF
CDR3 DNA: TGCAGTGCCGCGGACAGGGGAGACGCTTTCTTT
V gene: TRBV20-1
D gene: TRBD1
J gene: TRBJ1-1
clone size: few

CDR3 protein: CASSPGLAGGPEQFF
CDR3 DNA: TGCGCCAGCAGCCCCGGACTAGCGGGAGGCCCTGAGCAGTTCTTC
V gene: TRBV5-1
D gene: TRBD2
J gene: TRBJ2-1
clone size: once

CDR3 protein: CASSLGPDAEAFF
CDR3 DNA: TGCGCCAGCAGCTTAGGGCCGGACGCTGAAGCTTTCTTT
V gene: TRBV5-1
D gene: .
J gene: TRBJ1-1
clone size: .

CDR3 protein: CASSRPGAGNTIYF
CDR3 DNA: TGTGCCAGTAGTCGACCGGGGGCTGGAAACACCATATATTTT
V gene: TRBV19
D gene: .
J gene: TRBJ1-3
clone size: .

CDR3 protein: CASSDSGSSGETQYF
CDR3 DNA: TGCGCCAGCAGCGATAGCGGGAGTAGTGGGGAGACCCAGTACTTC
V gene: TRBV5-1
D gene: TRBD2
J gene: TRBJ2-5
clone size: .

CDR3 protein: CASKKVGITNQPQHF
CDR3 DNA: TGTGCCAGTAAAAAGGTGGGGATAACAAATCAGCCCCAGCATTTT
V gene: TRBV19
D gene: .
J gene: TRBJ1-5
clone size: .

CDR3 protein: CASETGTYEQYF
CDR3 DNA: TGTGCCAGCGAAACGGGGACCTACGAGCAGTACTTC
V gene: TRBV2
D gene: .
J gene: TRBJ2-7
clone size: once

CDR3 protein: CASSFLAFRADTQYF
CDR3 DNA: TGTGCCAGCAGCTTCCTAGCTTTTCGCGCAGATACGCAGTATTTT
V gene: TRBV5-6
D gene: .
J gene: TRBJ2-3
clone size: .

CDR3 protein: CASSFTRSEDTQYF
CDR3 DNA: TGTGCCAGCAGCTTCACACGGTCGGAAGATACGCAGTATTTT
V gene: TRBV5-5
D gene: .
J gene: TRBJ2-3
clone size: .

CDR3 protein: CASSLQSSTDTQYF
CDR3 DNA: TGTGCCAGCAGCCTCCAGTCTAGCACAGATACGCAGTATTTT
V gene: TRBV27
D gene: .
J gene: TRBJ2-3
clone size: .